These 25 T cell receptor beta chains were all obtained from the same sample, sequenced in a study of memory CD4+ T cells and cytomegalovirus serostatus. Single viable CD3+CD4+CD8-CD45RO+ cells were sorted as the memory CD4+ T cells. Profiling relied on immunoSEQ multiplex PCR, and the TCRdb table lists in-frame clones only, not all of them. The sample gives about 56,000 clones, over 65% of which show up once; about 2.7% is in the top ten. What was sequenced was memory CD4+ T cells from blood. The receptors originated from an adult in good health and CMV-seropositive.

The DNA for the CDR3 is TGTGCCAGCACCCCAAGGATAGGAGGAGCCGAAGCTTTCTTT. Protein: CASTPRIGGAEAFF. V usage is TRBV11-2 and J usage is TRBJ1-1; D is unresolved. This CDR3 has 14 amino acids. Between the trimmed V and J ends, which lost 7 bases and 8 bases, there was a span of 20 bases. Per the germline V gene, CDR1 is SGHAT and CDR2 is FQNNGV.

The gene calls are TRBV10-1 and TRBJ2-5, with 11 bases identical to TRBD2. CDR1 is WNHNN, CDR2 SYGVQD, per germline (reference sequence). This CDR3 region has 14 residues. J was trimmed by 5 bases and V by 6 bases; bases with no gene match: 5. The CDR3 loop reads CASSLAGGVETQYF. DNA of the CDR3: TGCGCCAGCAGCCTAGCGGGAGGTGTGGAGACCCAGTACTTC.

This clone has only a few counts. This sample includes further DNA sequences coding for the same CDR3. The V call is TRBV9, the J call TRBJ1-2, with unresolved D. Trimming took off 0 bases at V and 2 bases at J, with 2 bases between the two ends. Looked up from germline, CDR1 is SGDLS and CDR2 is YYNGEE. The CDR3 consists of 12 residues. CDR3 nucleotides: TGTGCCAGCAGCGTAGGCAACTATGGCTACACCTTC. Translating gives CASSVGNYGYTF.

The chain recombines TRBV2 with TRBJ2-3, with D possibly being TRBD2 (6 bases). Trimming removed 3 bases at V and 3 bases at J, with 13 bases between. The CDR3 spans 15 residues. Germline lookup yields CDR1 SNHLY and CDR2 FYNNEI. Here the CDR3 DNA reads TGTGCCAGCAGTGACGAGGGACTCATGACAGATACGCAGTATTTT. It is translated as CASSDEGLMTDTQYF.

This clone came up a few times. The chain links TRBV5-6 to TRBJ1-3, with unresolved D. Germline CDR1 reads SGHDT; CDR2 reads YYEEEE. V lost 1 base and J 5 bases, leaving 10 bases between the germline ends. The CDR3 length is 14 residues. The DNA of the CDR3 is TGTGCCAGCAGCTTGCCCGAGGGCCGAAACACCATATATTTT. It yields the protein CASSLPEGRNTIYF.

V is TRBV27 and J is TRBJ1-5; 7 bases line up with TRBD1. CDR1 is MNHEY, CDR2 SMNVEV, per germline (reference sequence). The V gene end was trimmed by 5 bases and the J gene end by 0 bases; junction bases not matched to a gene: 4. CDR3 size: 15 residues. For the CDR3, the DNA is TGTGCCAGCAGTAGAACAGGGGATAGCAATCAGCCCCAGCATTTT. Translated: CASSRTGDSNQPQHF.

There are a few counts of this clone. The chain employs TRBV29-1 and TRBJ1-2; TRBD1 matches 8 bases. This CDR3 has 14 amino acids. Germline V gene data show CDR1 as SQVTM and CDR2 as ANQGSEA. Germline trimming cut 4 bases from V and 4 bases from J; bases unmatched to any gene: 8. For the CDR3, the DNA is TGCAGCGTTGCACAGGGGGGGGATTCCTATGGCTACACCTTC. It codes for CSVAQGGDSYGYTF.

The chain uses TRBV30 and TRBJ2-3; D not certain. V was clipped by 5 bases and J by 6 bases, with 9 bases between them. From germline, CDR1 is GTSNPN and CDR2 SVGIG (reference sequence). This CDR3 is 11 amino acids long. The CDR3 here is CAWEFRDTQYF. The CDR3 DNA reads as TGTGCCTGGGAATTCCGGGATACGCAGTATTTT.

The gene calls are TRBV7-3 and TRBJ2-3; 9 bases agree with TRBD2. This CDR3 region has 13 residues. The V gene end was trimmed by 8 bases and the J gene end by 2 bases; junction bases not matched to a gene: 2. CDR1 is SGHTA and CDR2 is FQGTGA in the germline V gene. This chain's CDR3 is CASASGNTDTQYF. CDR3 bases: TGTGCCAGCGCTAGCGGGAACACAGATACGCAGTATTTT.

The chain carries TRBV11-1 and TRBJ2-3; 9 bases agree with TRBD1. The V and J ends lost 1 base and 3 bases, in that order; junction bases with no gene match: 11. This CDR3 is 18 amino acids long. CDR1 SGHAT and CDR2 FQDESV come from the germline V gene (reference sequence). As DNA, the CDR3 is TGTGCCAGCAGCTTAGGGACAGGGGCAACTAAAAGGACAGATACGCAGTATTTT. It codes for CASSLGTGATKRTDTQYF. Supplemented by reference TRBV11-1 and TRBJ2-3, the full variable domain reads EAEVAQSPRYKITEKSQAVAFWCDPISGHATLYWYRQILGQGPELLVQFQDESVVDDSQLPKDRFSAERLKGVDSTLKIQPAELGDSAMYLCASSLGTGATKRTDTQYFGPGTRLTVL.

This chain uses TRBV18 with TRBJ2-1; D might be TRBD1 or TRBD2, each matching 5 bases. Germline CDR1 KGHSH, CDR2 LQKENI. The V and J ends lost 2 bases and 8 bases respectively, with 16 bases between them. The CDR3 is made up of 15 amino acids. Written as DNA, the CDR3 is TGTGCCAGCTCACCAGGGACCCACGGATCCGATGAGCAGTTCTTC. Translated, it gives CASSPGTHGSDEQFF.

The CDR3 reads CASSLRLETQYF. The CDR3 DNA reads as TGTGCCAGCAGCTTGAGGTTGGAGACCCAGTACTTC. The chain recombines TRBV7-2 with TRBJ2-5; D is unresolved. The V gene's germline CDR1 is SGHTA and CDR2 FQGNSA. The germline V and J ends were trimmed by 3 bases and 5 bases, with 7 bases remaining between them. The CDR3 is 12 amino acids.

This chain connects TRBV7-9 to TRBJ1-2; D may be TRBD1 (6 bases). From germline, CDR1 is SEHNR and CDR2 FQNEAQ (reference sequence). This CDR3 has 11 amino acids. V lost 6 bases to trimming and J lost 7 bases, with 9 bases between them. The CDR3 DNA reads TGTGCCAGCAGTCGGGACATTGGCTACACCTTC. Its translation: CASSRDIGYTF.

The V gene is TRBV7-8, the J gene TRBJ1-2, with D unclear. The germline CDR1 and CDR2 sequences are SGHVS and FQNEAQ. The CDR3 runs to 12 residues. The V end lost 4 bases, the J end lost 4 bases, and 7 bases lay between the germline ends. CDR3 sequence: CASSSSPYGYTF. CDR3 bases: TGTGCCAGCAGCTCCTCCCCCTATGGCTACACCTTC.

V is TRBV27 and J is TRBJ1-1; TRBD1 matches at 8 bases. The CDR3 is 14 amino acids. Germline V gene lookup returns CDR1 MNHEY and CDR2 SMNVEV (reference sequence). The J segment lost 2 bases and the V segment lost 8 bases, leaving 7 bases of the junction unmatched. CDR3 region: CASLDGQGNTEAFF. The CDR3, as DNA: TGTGCCAGCCTCGACGGACAGGGTAACACTGAAGCTTTCTTT.

The rearrangement joins TRBV2 to TRBJ2-3; no clear D. Germline assignment: CDR1 SNHLY and CDR2 FYNNEI. The CDR3 has 13 amino acids. The V end lost 3 bases, the J end lost 0 bases, and 4 bases lay between the germline ends. The CDR3 region has the DNA TGTGCCAGCAGTGACCCTAGCACAGATACGCAGTATTTT. This encodes CASSDPSTDTQYF.

CDR3 loop: CASSLTNTEAFF. As DNA, the CDR3 is TGTGCCAGCAGCTTGACTAACACTGAAGCTTTCTTT. The chain uses TRBV7-9 and TRBJ1-1, with unresolved D. CDR1 is SEHNR and CDR2 is FQNEAQ in the germline V gene (reference sequence). This CDR3 region has 12 residues. V lost 3 bases to trimming and J lost 2 bases, with 4 bases between them.

This rearrangement joins TRBV5-3 to TRBJ1-4; tentative D call: TRBD1 (6 bases). TRBV5-3 counts as an open reading frame of uncertain function. The CDR3 is made up of 12 amino acids. V was trimmed by 4 bases and J by 8 bases, leaving 9 bases between them. CDR3 sequence: CARSGGSEKLFF. The CDR3 nucleotides are TGTGCCAGAAGCGGGGGCAGCGAAAAACTGTTTTTT.

This chain joins TRBV28 and TRBJ2-5; the D is unclear. The CDR3 totals 13 residues. Per the germline V gene, CDR1 is MDHEN and CDR2 is SYDVKM. V was pared by 3 bases and J by 4 bases, with 9 bases between. CDR3 loop: CASSFGSIETQYF. As DNA, the CDR3 is TGTGCCAGCAGTTTTGGTAGCATAGAGACCCAGTACTTC. Complete variable domain (other parts from reference TRBV28 and TRBJ2-5): DVKVTQSSRYLVKRTGEKVFLECVQDMDHENMFWYRQDPGLGLRLIYFSYDVKMKEKGDIPEGYSVSREKKERFSLILESASTNQTSMYLCASSFGSIETQYFGPGTRLLVL.

This chain links TRBV7-7 with TRBJ2-5; TRBD1 matches 12 bases. Germline assignment: CDR1 SSHAT and CDR2 FNYEAQ (reference sequence). The V segment lost 4 bases and the J segment 4 bases; nucleotides outside the gene matches: 7. This CDR3 comprises 16 residues. The CDR3 loop is CASSSGTGGAGETQYF. CDR3 in DNA: TGTGCCAGCAGCTCCGGGACAGGGGGCGCGGGAGAGACCCAGTACTTC.

In the case of this clone: The junction departs from germline at one end; a sequencing error may be responsible. V and J are TRBV7-2 and TRBJ2-1, with D perhaps given as TRBD1 or TRBD2 (5 bases each). The length of the CDR3 is 14 residues. Germline V gives CDR1 SGHTA, CDR2 FQGNSA. The CDR3 DNA reads as TGTGCCAGCAGCTTAGGCCCCGGGACCCATGTAAGGATCTTC. This sequence encodes CASSLGPGTHVRIF.

In DNA, the CDR3 is TGTGCCAGCTCGCCCCAGGATGGGGAGCTGTTTTTT. This codes for CASSPQDGELFF. The chain carries TRBV18 and TRBJ2-2; D remains unclear. The CDR3 has 12 amino acids. The germline V gene has CDR1 KGHSH and CDR2 LQKENI. Trimming removed 6 bases from V and 8 bases from J, with 10 bases in between.

The genes are TRBV5-4 and TRBJ1-1, with 7 positions matching TRBD1. V was clipped by 1 base and J by 0 bases; unmatched bases: 6. The germline gives CDR1 SGHNT, CDR2 YYREEE (reference sequence). The CDR3 spans 16 residues. This CDR3 is CASSLPTGKMNTEAFF. The CDR3 nucleotides are TGTGCCAGCAGCTTGCCGACAGGGAAGATGAACACTGAAGCTTTCTTT. Complete variable domain (other parts from reference TRBV5-4 and TRBJ1-1): ETGVTQSPTHLIKTRGQQVTLRCSSQSGHNTVSWYQQALGQGPQFIFQYYREEENGRGNFPPRFSGLQFPNYSSELNVNALELDDSALYLCASSLPTGKMNTEAFFGQGTRLTVV.

The CDR3 reads CASSPGGRGRSGELFF. In DNA, the CDR3 is TGTGCCAGCTCCCCAGGGGGAAGGGGCAGGAGCGGGGAGCTGTTTTTT. V gene TRBV18 combines with J gene TRBJ2-2; 7 nucleotides align to TRBD1. CDR1 and CDR2 (germline): KGHSH, LQKENI. CDR3 size: 16 residues. Trimming removed 6 bases from V and 7 bases from J; junction bases left unmatched: 14.

The rearrangement uses TRBV7-2 and TRBJ2-4, with a tentative D call TRBD1 (5 bases). Trimming cost V 4 bases and J 8 bases, with 9 bases left between them. Germline CDR1 SGHTA, CDR2 FQGNSA. The CDR3 runs to 12 residues. The CDR3, as DNA: TGTGCCAGCAGCTCAGGGTGGGACATTCAGTACTTC. It is translated as CASSSGWDIQYF.